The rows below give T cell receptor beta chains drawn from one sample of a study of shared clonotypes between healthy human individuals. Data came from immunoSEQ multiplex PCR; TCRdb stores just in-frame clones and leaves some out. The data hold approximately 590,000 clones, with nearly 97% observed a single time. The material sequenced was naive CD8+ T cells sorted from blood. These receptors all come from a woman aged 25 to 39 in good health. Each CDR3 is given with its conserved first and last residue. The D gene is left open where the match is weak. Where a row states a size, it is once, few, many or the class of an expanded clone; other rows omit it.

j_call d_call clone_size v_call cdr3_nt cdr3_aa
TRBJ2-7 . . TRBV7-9 TGTGCCAGCAGCTTAGTCCAGGGACCCTACGAGCAGTACTTC CASSLVQGPYEQYF
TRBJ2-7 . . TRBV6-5 TGTGCCAGCAGTCGACTCAGCTCCTACGAGCAGTACTTC CASSRLSSYEQYF
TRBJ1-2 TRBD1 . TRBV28 TGTGCCAGCAGTTTATGGGGGGACAGGGGAAATGGCTACACCTTC CASSLWGDRGNGYTF
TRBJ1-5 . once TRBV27 TGTGCCAGCAGTTTCGGGGGCCCTGAGCAGCCCCAGCATTTT CASSFGGPEQPQHF
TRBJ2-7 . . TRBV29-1 TGCAGCGTTGAGCAGGGTGATTTTTGGTACTTC CSVEQGDFWYF
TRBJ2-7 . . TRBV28 TGTGCCAGCAGGTCCCCCTTTTCATCCTACGAGCAGTACTTC CASRSPFSSYEQYF
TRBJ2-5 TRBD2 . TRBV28 TGTGCCAGCAGTGCCCTACTAGCGGGAGTGGAGACCCAGTACTTC CASSALLAGVETQYF
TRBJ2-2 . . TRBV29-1 TGCAGCGTTGGCGGGGGCGGCACCGGGGAGCTGTTTTTT CSVGGGGTGELFF
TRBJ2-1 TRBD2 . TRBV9 TGTGCCAGCAGCGTAGGACTAGCGGGAGAGAATGAGCAGTTCTTC CASSVGLAGENEQFF
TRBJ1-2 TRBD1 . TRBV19 TGTGCCAGTAGTCCCGGACAGGGGAGCTATGGCTACACCTTC CASSPGQGSYGYTF
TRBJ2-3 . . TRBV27 TGTGCCAGCAGATACGGAGATACGCAGTATTTT CASRYGDTQYF
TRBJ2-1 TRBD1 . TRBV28 TGTGCCAGCAGTTTACCGACAGGGGGGCGTTACGAATATGAGCAGTTCTTC CASSLPTGGRYEYEQFF
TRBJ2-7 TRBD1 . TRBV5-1 TGCGCCAGCAGCTTGGGACAGGGGGCCCTCGAGCAGTACTTC CASSLGQGALEQYF
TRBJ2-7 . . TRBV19 TGTGCCAGTAGGGGAGGTTCTGGCTACGAGCAGTACTTC CASRGGSGYEQYF
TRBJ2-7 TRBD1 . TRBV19 TGTGCCAGTAGTATAGACGCGGGACAGGGTTGGTACGAGCAGTACTTC CASSIDAGQGWYEQYF
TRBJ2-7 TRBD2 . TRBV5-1 TGCGCCAGCAGCTTTTTTAGCGGGTACGAGCAGTACTTC CASSFFSGYEQYF